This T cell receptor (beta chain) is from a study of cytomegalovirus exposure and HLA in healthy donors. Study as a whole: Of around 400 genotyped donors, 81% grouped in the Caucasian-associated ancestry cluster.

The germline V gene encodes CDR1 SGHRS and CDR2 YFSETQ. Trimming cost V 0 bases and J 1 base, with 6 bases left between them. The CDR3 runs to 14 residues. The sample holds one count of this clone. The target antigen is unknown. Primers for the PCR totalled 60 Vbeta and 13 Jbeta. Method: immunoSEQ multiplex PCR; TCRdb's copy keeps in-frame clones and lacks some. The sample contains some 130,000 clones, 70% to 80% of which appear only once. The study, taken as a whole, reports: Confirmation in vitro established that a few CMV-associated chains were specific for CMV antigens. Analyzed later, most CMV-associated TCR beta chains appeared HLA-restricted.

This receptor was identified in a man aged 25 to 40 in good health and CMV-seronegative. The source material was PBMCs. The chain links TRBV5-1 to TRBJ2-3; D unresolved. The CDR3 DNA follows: TGCGCCAGCAGCTTGGGACTTGGCACAGATACGCAGTATTTT. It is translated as CASSLGLGTDTQYF.